One T cell receptor beta chain is described in this entry. Its target is not known. Sequencing used immunoSEQ multiplex PCR; TCRdb keeps in-frame clones, though not all of them. The sample carries about 150,000 clones, about 80% recorded once. The donors were part of the approximately 120-subject validation cohort, which stood apart from the roughly 640-subject first cohort. The sample comes from a study of cytomegalovirus exposure and HLA in healthy donors. Regarding the study as a whole: It was found in a later analysis that first-cohort TCR clusters tended to co-occur in the roughly 120 validation repertoires. Researchers counted about 150 TCR beta chains as cytomegalovirus-associated. In vitro testing confirmed three CMV-associated chains as specific for CMV antigens.

The sequence derives from a man between 25 and 39 years old in good health and CMV-seropositive. Material for sequencing was PBMCs.

The CDR3 DNA reads as TGTGCCAGCAGTGACGAGCGGGAGTTTTACAATGAGCAGTTCTTC. Amino acids: CASSDEREFYNEQFF. The chain couples TRBV2 to TRBJ2-1; 8 nucleotides line up with TRBD2. V gave up 3 bases and J gave up 4 bases; unmatched junction bases: 5. Germline V gene sequence: CDR1 SNHLY, CDR2 FYNNEI. This CDR3 region has 15 residues. The full variable domain, rest sourced from reference TRBV2 and TRBJ2-1, is EPEVTQTPSHQVTQMGQEVILRCVPISNHLYFYWYRQILGQKVEFLVSFYNNEISEKSEIFDDQFSVERPDGSNFTLKIRSTKLEDSAMYFCASSDEREFYNEQFFGPGTRLTVL.